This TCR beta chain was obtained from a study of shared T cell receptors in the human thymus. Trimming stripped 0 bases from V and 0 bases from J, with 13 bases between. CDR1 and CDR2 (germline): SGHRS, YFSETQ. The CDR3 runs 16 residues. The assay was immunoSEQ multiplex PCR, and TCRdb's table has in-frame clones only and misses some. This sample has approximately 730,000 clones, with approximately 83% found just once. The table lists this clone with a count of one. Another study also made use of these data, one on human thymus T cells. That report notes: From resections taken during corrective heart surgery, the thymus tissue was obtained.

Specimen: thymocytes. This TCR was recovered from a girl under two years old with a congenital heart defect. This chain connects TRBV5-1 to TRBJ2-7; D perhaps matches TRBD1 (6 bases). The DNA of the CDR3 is TGCGCCAGCAGCTTGGACCGGGACATCTCCTCCTACGAGCAGTACTTC. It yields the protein CASSLDRDISSYEQYF.